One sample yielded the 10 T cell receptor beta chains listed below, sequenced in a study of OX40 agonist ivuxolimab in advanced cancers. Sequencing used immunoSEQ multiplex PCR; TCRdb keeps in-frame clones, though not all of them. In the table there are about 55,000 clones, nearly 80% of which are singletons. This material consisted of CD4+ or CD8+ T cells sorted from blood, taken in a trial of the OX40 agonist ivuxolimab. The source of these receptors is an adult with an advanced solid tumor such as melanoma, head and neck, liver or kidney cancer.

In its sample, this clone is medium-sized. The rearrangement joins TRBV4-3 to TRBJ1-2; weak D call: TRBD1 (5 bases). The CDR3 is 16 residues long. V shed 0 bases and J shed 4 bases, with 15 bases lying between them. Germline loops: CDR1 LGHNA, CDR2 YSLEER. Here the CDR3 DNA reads TGCGCCAGCAGCCAAGATCTCGAACAGGACCTCTATGGCTACACCTTC. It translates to CASSQDLEQDLYGYTF.

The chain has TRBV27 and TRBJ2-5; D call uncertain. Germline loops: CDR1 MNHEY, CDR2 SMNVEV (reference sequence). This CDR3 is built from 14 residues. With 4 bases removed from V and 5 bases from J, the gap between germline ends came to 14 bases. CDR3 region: CASSYNTRTETQYF. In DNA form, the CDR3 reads TGTGCCAGCAGTTACAACACACGTACGGAGACCCAGTACTTC.

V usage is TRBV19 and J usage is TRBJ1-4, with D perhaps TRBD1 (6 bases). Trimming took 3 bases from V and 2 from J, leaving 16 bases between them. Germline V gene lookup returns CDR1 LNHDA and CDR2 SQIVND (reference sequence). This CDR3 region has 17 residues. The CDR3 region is CASSIGTGARTNEKLFF. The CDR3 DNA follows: TGTGCCAGTAGTATCGGAACGGGGGCGCGGACTAATGAAAAACTGTTTTTT.

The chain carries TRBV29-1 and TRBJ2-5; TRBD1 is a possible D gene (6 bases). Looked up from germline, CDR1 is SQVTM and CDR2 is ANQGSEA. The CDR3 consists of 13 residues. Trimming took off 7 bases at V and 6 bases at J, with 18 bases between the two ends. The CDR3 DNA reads TGCAGCGCCGTACGGACAGACGCAAAGACCCAGTACTTC. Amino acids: CSAVRTDAKTQYF.

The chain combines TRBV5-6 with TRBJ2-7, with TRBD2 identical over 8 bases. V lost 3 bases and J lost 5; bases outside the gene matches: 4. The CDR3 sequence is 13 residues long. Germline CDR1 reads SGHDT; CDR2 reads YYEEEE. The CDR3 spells CASSYRGRNEQYF. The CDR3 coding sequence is TGTGCCAGCAGCTACCGCGGGAGGAACGAGCAGTACTTC.

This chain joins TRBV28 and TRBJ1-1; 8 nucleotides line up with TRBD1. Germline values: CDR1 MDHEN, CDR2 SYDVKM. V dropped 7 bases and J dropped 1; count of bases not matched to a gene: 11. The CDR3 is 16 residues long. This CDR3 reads CASTSGGVVKNTEAFF. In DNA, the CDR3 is TGTGCCAGCACGTCAGGGGGCGTCGTTAAGAACACTGAAGCTTTCTTT.

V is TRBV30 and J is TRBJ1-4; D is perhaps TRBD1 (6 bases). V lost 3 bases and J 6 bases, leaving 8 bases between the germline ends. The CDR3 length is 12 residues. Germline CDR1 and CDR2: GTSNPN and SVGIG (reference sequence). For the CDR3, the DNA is TGTGCCTGGAGCCCAGGGGATGAAAAACTGTTTTTT. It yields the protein CAWSPGDEKLFF. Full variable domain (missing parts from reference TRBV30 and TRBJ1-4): SQTIHQWPATLVQPVGSPLSLECTVEGTSNPNLYWYRQAAGRGLQLLFYSVGIGQISSEVPQNLSASRPQDRQFILSSKKLLLSDSGFYLCAWSPGDEKLFFGSGTQLSVL.

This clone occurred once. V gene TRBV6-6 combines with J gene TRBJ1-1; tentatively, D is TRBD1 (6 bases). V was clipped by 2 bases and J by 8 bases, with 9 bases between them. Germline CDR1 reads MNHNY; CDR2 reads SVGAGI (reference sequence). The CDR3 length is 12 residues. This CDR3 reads CASSYAGTEAFF. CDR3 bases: TGTGCCAGCAGTTACGCCGGGACAGAAGCTTTCTTT.

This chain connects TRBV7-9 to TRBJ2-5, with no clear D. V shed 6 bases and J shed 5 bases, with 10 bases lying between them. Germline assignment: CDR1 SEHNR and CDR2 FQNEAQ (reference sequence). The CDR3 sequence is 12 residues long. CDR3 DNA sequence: TGTGCCAGCAGTCCGACCGGGGAGACCCAGTACTTC. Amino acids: CASSPTGETQYF.

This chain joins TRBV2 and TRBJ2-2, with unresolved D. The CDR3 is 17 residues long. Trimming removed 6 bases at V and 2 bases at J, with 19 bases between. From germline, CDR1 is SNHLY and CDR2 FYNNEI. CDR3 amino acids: CASSSLPMRSNTGELFF. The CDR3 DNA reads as TGTGCCAGCAGCTCCCTCCCGATGAGGAGTAACACCGGGGAGCTGTTTTTT.